This TCR beta chain was retrieved from a study of blood T cell repertoires in COVID-19. Study-wide background: The study drew acute and convalescent COVID-19 samples from the United States, Italy and Spain.

As handled by the study authors: Researchers report that nucleated cell counts were estimated from reference gene primer amplification. The repertoire was sequenced with immunoSEQ multiplex PCR; TCRdb's copy has only in-frame clones and lacks some. That table gives V, J and clone size, and the DNA gave D and trimming. The table records tens of thousands of clones, 90% of them present only once. Sequencing was done on a sample of peripheral blood. This clonotype was obtained from a woman aged 80 or over with active or convalescent COVID-19.

In DNA form, the CDR3 reads TGTGCCAGCAGTTTCGGACAGCGGGCTTTCTTT. Translation gives CASSFGQRAFF. This rearrangement joins TRBV27 to TRBJ1-1; perhaps TRBD1 as D (6 bases). Germline CDR1 is MNHEY and CDR2 is SMNVEV (reference sequence). This CDR3 comprises 11 residues. V was pared by 3 bases and J by 11 bases, with 10 bases between.